The 19 T cell receptor beta chains reported below all come from one sample, sequenced in a study of blood T cell repertoires in COVID-19. Libraries were prepared by immunoSEQ multiplex PCR; TCRdb keeps only in-frame clonotypes and omits some of them. The sample consists of some 90,000 clones, around four fifths of them appearing once. The sample was peripheral blood. The source is a human donor in a cohort sampled during active COVID-19.

V and J are TRBV9 and TRBJ1-2; no definite D call. V was trimmed by 0 bases and J by 2 bases, leaving 14 bases between them. This CDR3 spans 16 amino acids. CDR1 SGDLS and CDR2 YYNGEE come from the germline V gene. The CDR3 nucleotides read TGTGCCAGCAGCGTAGGAGGAGGGCGAGGAAACTATGGCTACACCTTC. This translates into CASSVGGGRGNYGYTF. Full variable domain (rest looked up from reference TRBV9 and TRBJ1-2): DSGVTQTPKHLITATGQRVTLRCSPRSGDLSVYWYQQSLDQGLQFLIQYYNGEERAKGNILERFSAQQFPDLHSELNLSSLELGDSALYFCASSVGGGRGNYGYTFGSGTRLTVV.

This clone occurred a few times. This chain connects TRBV19 to TRBJ1-2, with D possibly being TRBD1 (5 bases). Germline CDR1 LNHDA, CDR2 SQIVND (reference sequence). Between the trimmed V and J ends, which lost 5 bases and 6 bases, there was a span of 16 bases. There are 14 residues in the CDR3. The CDR3 coding sequence is TGTGCCAGTAGTCCGGGGGATCTCAGCGATGGCTACACCTTC. Amino acids: CASSPGDLSDGYTF.

The V call is TRBV2, the J call TRBJ1-1; D ambiguous. Germline V lookup: CDR1 SNHLY, CDR2 FYNNEI. The CDR3 loop spans 13 amino acids. V gave up 7 bases and J gave up 1 base, with 10 bases separating them. The CDR3 coding sequence is TGTGCCAGCACGTACAGACCGAACACTGAAGCTTTCTTT. It encodes CASTYRPNTEAFF.

The DNA for the CDR3 is TGTGCCAGCAGCCCAACCGGGACAGGGGTGGAAAAACTGTTTTTT. It translates to CASSPTGTGVEKLFF. The chain has TRBV2 and TRBJ1-4, with 10 bases lining up with TRBD1. Germline V gene data show CDR1 as SNHLY and CDR2 as FYNNEI. The J segment lost 8 bases and the V segment lost 6 bases, leaving 9 bases of the junction unmatched. The CDR3 sequence is 15 residues long.

V is TRBV5-1 and J is TRBJ1-5, with D possibly being TRBD1 (6 bases). The V and J ends lost 0 bases and 2 bases respectively, with 9 bases between them. Germline CDR1 and CDR2: SGHRS and YFSETQ. This CDR3 has 15 residues. In DNA form, the CDR3 reads TGCGCCAGCAGCTTGGCAGGGGTGGGCAATCAGCCCCAGCATTTT. It specifies CASSLAGVGNQPQHF.

This clone has just a few counts. The gene calls are TRBV7-9 and TRBJ1-1; possibly TRBD1 for D (5 bases). The germline CDR1 and CDR2 sequences are SEHNR and FQNEAQ (reference sequence). The V end was cut by 5 bases, the J end by 9 bases, with 19 bases between. The CDR3 runs 14 residues. CDR3 protein: CASSPGGIRQQAFF. The DNA for the CDR3 is TGTGCCAGCAGCCCCGGGGGAATCAGACAGCAAGCTTTCTTT.

The chain employs TRBV9 and TRBJ2-7; a weak D match, TRBD1 (5 bases). Trimming took 2 bases from V and 3 from J, leaving 12 bases between them. The CDR3 sequence is 14 residues long. CDR1 and CDR2 (germline): SGDLS, YYNGEE. CDR3 amino acids: CASSVTGANYEQYF. CDR3 in DNA: TGTGCCAGCAGCGTCACAGGTGCGAACTACGAGCAGTACTTC.

This clone was counted only a few times. The chain is built from TRBV5-1 and TRBJ1-6; tentatively, D is TRBD1 (6 bases). The CDR3 sequence is 14 residues long. Germline V gene lookup returns CDR1 SGHRS and CDR2 YFSETQ. V lost 0 bases and J 9 bases, leaving 10 bases between the germline ends. The CDR3 spells CASSLGQEVSPLHF. The CDR3 coding sequence is TGCGCCAGCAGCTTGGGACAGGAGGTTTCACCCCTCCACTTT.

The V and J genes are TRBV7-9 and TRBJ1-2; 7 bases match TRBD1. The CDR3 spans 13 residues. V shed 5 bases and J 6 bases; nucleotides not matched to a gene: 6. Germline CDR1 and CDR2: SEHNR and FQNEAQ (reference sequence). CDR3 nucleotides: TGTGCCAGCAGCCCAGACAGGGTTAATGGCTACACCTTC. Protein sequence: CASSPDRVNGYTF.

This clone was detected only once. The genes are TRBV10-3 and TRBJ2-7; 9 positions match TRBD1. The CDR3 is 15 residues long. The germline CDR1 and CDR2 sequences are ENHRY and SYGVKD. With 2 bases clipped from V and 5 bases from J, the junction kept 7 bases outside the gene matches. The CDR3 loop is CAISEQGQGSDEQYF. The CDR3 DNA reads TGTGCCATCAGTGAGCAGGGACAGGGTAGCGACGAGCAGTACTTC.

The gene calls are TRBV7-2 and TRBJ2-5; possible D gene TRBD2, 5 bases. CDR1 is SGHTA and CDR2 is FQGNSA in the germline V gene. V was clipped by 5 bases and J by 5 bases, with 18 bases between them. The CDR3 runs to 15 residues. For the CDR3, the DNA is TGTGCCAGCAGCCCGAGGGCCGGGTCGTGGGAGACCCAGTACTTC. As protein: CASSPRAGSWETQYF.

This chain connects TRBV10-3 to TRBJ1-1, with a tentative D call TRBD1 (5 bases). Trimming removed 2 bases from V and 4 bases from J, with 11 bases in between. This CDR3 is 14 amino acids long. The V gene's germline CDR1 is ENHRY and CDR2 SYGVKD. The CDR3 sequence is CAISERQSPTEAFF. CDR3 sequence (DNA): TGTGCCATCAGTGAGAGACAGTCCCCCACTGAAGCTTTCTTT.

The V and J genes are TRBV5-1 and TRBJ1-1, with a tentative D call TRBD1 (5 bases). CDR3 length equals 13 residues. V lost 6 bases, J lost 1 base, and 10 bases lay in between. The V gene's germline CDR1 is SGHRS and CDR2 YFSETQ. The CDR3 is CASMGQSNTEAFF. The DNA for the CDR3 is TGCGCCAGCATGGGGCAGTCGAACACTGAAGCTTTCTTT.

The chain has TRBV5-4 and TRBJ2-5, with a tentative D call TRBD1 (6 bases). This CDR3 comprises 14 residues. From germline, CDR1 is SGHNT and CDR2 YYREEE (reference sequence). V was clipped by 5 bases and J by 2 bases, with 13 bases between them. CDR3 nucleotides: TGTGCCAGCAGGGTCGGGACACAACAAGAGACCCAGTACTTC. This translates into CASRVGTQQETQYF.

This clone has a handful of counts. This rearrangement joins TRBV5-5 to TRBJ2-3; 9 nucleotides line up with TRBD1. Germline CDR1 SGHKS, CDR2 YYEKEE (reference sequence). The junction had 5 bases not matched to a gene; V was cut back by 3 bases and J by 3 bases. The CDR3 consists of 15 residues. CDR3 sequence (DNA): TGTGCCAGCAGCTGGGGGACAGGGAGGACAGATACGCAGTATTTT. This translates into CASSWGTGRTDTQYF.

The chain combines TRBV19 with TRBJ1-1; tentatively, D is TRBD1 (5 bases). The CDR3 has 13 amino acids. Germline loops: CDR1 LNHDA, CDR2 SQIVND (reference sequence). The V end lost 2 bases, the J end lost 8 bases, and 12 bases lay between the germline ends. CDR3 protein: CASSIYRSNEAFF. CDR3 DNA sequence: TGTGCCAGTAGTATATACAGGTCGAACGAAGCTTTCTTT.

The rearrangement uses TRBV19 and TRBJ1-1; 8 nucleotides match TRBD1. The V and J ends lost 4 bases and 4 bases, in that order; junction bases with no gene match: 8. The CDR3 sequence is 15 residues long. From germline, CDR1 is LNHDA and CDR2 SQIVND (reference sequence). CDR3 nucleotide sequence: TGTGCCAGTAGTACCCAGGGACAGGTGGGCACTGAAGCTTTCTTT. Translation gives CASSTQGQVGTEAFF.

This chain joins TRBV6-5 and TRBJ1-1; 7 nucleotides align to TRBD1. J was trimmed by 5 bases and V by 5 bases; bases with no gene match: 11. CDR1 MNHEY and CDR2 SVGAGI come from the germline V gene. The CDR3 loop spans 15 amino acids. In DNA, the CDR3 is TGTGCCAGCAGTCCCAGGAGACAGGGAGTTACTGAAGCTTTCTTT. This codes for CASSPRRQGVTEAFF.

V is TRBV19 and J is TRBJ1-1; D gene uncertain. Germline CDR1 and CDR2: LNHDA and SQIVND (reference sequence). Trimming pared 4 bases from V and 2 bases from J, leaving 5 bases between. The CDR3 is 12 amino acids. CDR3 residues: CASSTLNTEAFF. CDR3 DNA sequence: TGTGCCAGTAGTACCTTAAACACTGAAGCTTTCTTT.